Listed here is a single TCR beta chain. The data stem from a study of blood T cell repertoires in COVID-19. The assay was immunoSEQ multiplex PCR, and TCRdb's table has in-frame clones only and misses some. The repertoire includes 150,000 to 200,000 clones, 88% of them detected once, and roughly 9% sits in the top ten. Sequencing used PBMCs or T cells enriched from blood (not recorded which). The sequence was collected from a woman aged 18-29 years who had recovered from COVID-19.

The CDR3 coding sequence is TGTGCCAGCAGCTTCAGTTCAGGGGTAGCGGAGACCCAGTACTTC. This codes for CASSFSSGVAETQYF. V gene TRBV7-2 combines with J gene TRBJ2-5, with D possibly TRBD1 on 6 matching bases. Germline V lookup: CDR1 SGHTA, CDR2 FQGNSA. V shed 3 bases and J shed 5 bases, with 16 bases lying between them. The CDR3 covers 15 residues.